Listed below are T cell receptor beta chains from one sample, sequenced in a study of T cells after yellow fever vaccination. Using its own MiXCR run on the 5' RACE reads, TCRdb lists one record per CDR3 protein. The sample lists about 300,000 distinct CDR3 sequences, around 4.1% seen once, with 20% to 30% in the top ten. The sequences come from PBMCs, collected 5 days after the yellow fever booster vaccination. The origin of the receptors is a man between 18 and 35 years old who received the YFV17D yellow fever vaccine. CDR3s include the opening cysteine and the closing phenylalanine or tryptophan. The order of the fields is V gene, clone size, J gene, D gene, CDR3 protein, CDR3 DNA. D genes are given only for firm matches. For some rows the clone size is stated as once, few or many, or as a class when expanded; others skip it.

v_gene: TRBV7-2; abundance: many; j_gene: TRBJ2-3; d_gene: -; CDR3aa: CASGRGASTDTQYF; CDR3nt: TGTGCCAGCGGGCGAGGCGCTAGCACAGATACGCAGTATTTT
v_gene: TRBV6-5; abundance: few; j_gene: TRBJ2-3; d_gene: -; CDR3aa: CASSYSDTGSGDTQYF; CDR3nt: TGTGCCAGCAGTTACTCGGATACGGGGAGTGGAGATACGCAGTATTTT
v_gene: TRBV5-1; abundance: -; j_gene: TRBJ1-4; d_gene: -; CDR3aa: CASSLDGDAAKLFF; CDR3nt: TGCGCCAGCAGCTTGGATGGCGATGCGGCCAAACTGTTTTTT
v_gene: TRBV7-9; abundance: few; j_gene: TRBJ1-2; d_gene: TRBD1; CDR3aa: CASSLGQGGYTF; CDR3nt: TGTGCCAGCAGCTTAGGACAGGGTGGCTACACCTTC
v_gene: TRBV20-1; abundance: -; j_gene: TRBJ1-5; d_gene: TRBD1; CDR3aa: CSAREDRVYSNQPQHF; CDR3nt: TGCAGTGCTAGAGAGGACAGGGTCTATAGCAATCAGCCCCAGCATTTT
v_gene: TRBV7-9; abundance: many; j_gene: TRBJ2-5; d_gene: -; CDR3aa: CASSLVAKTGQETQYF; CDR3nt: TGTGCCAGCAGCTTAGTGGCCAAAACAGGGCAAGAGACCCAGTACTTC
v_gene: TRBV29-1; abundance: -; j_gene: TRBJ1-2; d_gene: -; CDR3aa: CSVGRGGDYGYTF; CDR3nt: TGCAGCGTTGGTCGGGGGGGCGACTATGGCTACACCTTC
v_gene: TRBV4-3; abundance: many; j_gene: TRBJ2-2; d_gene: -; CDR3aa: CASSQALKGVSWDTGELFF; CDR3nt: TGCGCCAGCAGCCAAGCCCTAAAAGGGGTTAGTTGGGACACCGGGGAGCTGTTTTTT
v_gene: TRBV6-1; abundance: -; j_gene: TRBJ2-5; d_gene: TRBD2; CDR3aa: CASSGAGPQETQYF; CDR3nt: TGTGCCAGCAGTGGAGCGGGGCCGCAAGAGACCCAGTACTTC
v_gene: TRBV4-2; abundance: few; j_gene: TRBJ1-2; d_gene: TRBD1; CDR3aa: CASSQDDRGLLGYTF; CDR3nt: TGTGCCAGCAGCCAAGACGACAGGGGGCTTCTGGGCTACACCTTC
v_gene: TRBV19; abundance: many; j_gene: TRBJ2-1; d_gene: TRBD1; CDR3aa: CATRTGYIGEQFF; CDR3nt: TGTGCCACTCGGACAGGGTATATTGGTGAGCAGTTCTTC
v_gene: TRBV7-2; abundance: many; j_gene: TRBJ2-3; d_gene: -; CDR3aa: CASSLVRSRDTQYF; CDR3nt: TGTGCCAGCAGCTTAGTGCGTAGTAGAGATACGCAGTATTTT
v_gene: TRBV29-1; abundance: few; j_gene: TRBJ2-1; d_gene: -; CDR3aa: CSVVPVMDEQFF; CDR3nt: TGCAGCGTTGTCCCTGTCATGGATGAGCAGTTCTTC